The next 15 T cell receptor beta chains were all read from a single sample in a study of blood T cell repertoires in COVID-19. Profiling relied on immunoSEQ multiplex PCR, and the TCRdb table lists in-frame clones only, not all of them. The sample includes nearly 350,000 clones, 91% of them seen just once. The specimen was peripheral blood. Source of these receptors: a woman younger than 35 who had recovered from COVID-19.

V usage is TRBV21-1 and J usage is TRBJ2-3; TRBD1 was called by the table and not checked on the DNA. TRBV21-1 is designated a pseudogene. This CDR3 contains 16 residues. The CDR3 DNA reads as TGTGCCAGCAGCAAAGTCCTGGACAGGGACTCAGATACGCAGTATTTT. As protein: CASSKVLDRDSDTQYF.

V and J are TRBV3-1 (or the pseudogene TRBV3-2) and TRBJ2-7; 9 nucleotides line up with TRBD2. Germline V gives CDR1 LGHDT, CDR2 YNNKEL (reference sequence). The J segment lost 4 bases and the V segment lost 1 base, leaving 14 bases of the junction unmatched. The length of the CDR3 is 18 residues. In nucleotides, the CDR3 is TGTGCCAGCAGCCAAGTCCCGCCTCTATTAGCGGGGGTTTACGAGCAGTACGTC. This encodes CASSQVPPLLAGVYEQYV.

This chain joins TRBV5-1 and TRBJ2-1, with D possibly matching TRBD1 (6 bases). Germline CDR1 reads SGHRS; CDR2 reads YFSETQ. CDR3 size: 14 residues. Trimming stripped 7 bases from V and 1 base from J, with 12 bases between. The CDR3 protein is CASSDGQSYNEQFF. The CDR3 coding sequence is TGCGCCAGCTCGGATGGACAGTCCTACAATGAGCAGTTCTTC.

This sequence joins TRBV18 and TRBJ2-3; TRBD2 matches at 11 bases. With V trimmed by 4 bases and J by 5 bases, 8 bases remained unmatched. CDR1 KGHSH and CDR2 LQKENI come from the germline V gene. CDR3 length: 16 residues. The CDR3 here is CASSRTTSGRGDTQYF. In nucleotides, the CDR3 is TGTGCCAGCTCACGCACAACTAGCGGGAGAGGAGATACGCAGTATTTT. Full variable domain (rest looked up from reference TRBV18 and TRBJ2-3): NAGVMQNPRHLVRRRGQEARLRCSPMKGHSHVYWYRQLPEEGLKFMVYLQKENIIDESGMPKERFSAEFPKEGPSILRIQQVVRGDSAAYFCASSRTTSGRGDTQYFGPGTRLTVL.

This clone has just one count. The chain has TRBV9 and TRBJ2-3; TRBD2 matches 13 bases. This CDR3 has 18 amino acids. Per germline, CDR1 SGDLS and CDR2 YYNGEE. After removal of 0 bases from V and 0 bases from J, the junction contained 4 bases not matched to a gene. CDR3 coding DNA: TGTGCCAGCAGCGTAGTAGGACTAGCGGGAGTAAGCACAGATACGCAGTATTTT. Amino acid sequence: CASSVVGLAGVSTDTQYF.

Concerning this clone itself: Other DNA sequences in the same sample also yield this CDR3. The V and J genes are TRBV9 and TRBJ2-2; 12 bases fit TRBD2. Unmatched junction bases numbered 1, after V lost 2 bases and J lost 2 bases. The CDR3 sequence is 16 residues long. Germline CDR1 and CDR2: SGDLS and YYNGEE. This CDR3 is CASSVGLAGNTGELFF. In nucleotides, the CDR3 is TGTGCCAGCAGCGTCGGACTAGCGGGAAACACCGGGGAGCTGTTTTTT.

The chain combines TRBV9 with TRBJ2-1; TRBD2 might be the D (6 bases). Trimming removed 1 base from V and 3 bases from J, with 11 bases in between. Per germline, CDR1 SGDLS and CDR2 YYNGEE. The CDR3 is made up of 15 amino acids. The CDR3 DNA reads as TGTGCCAGCAGCGTATTGTCGGGGGACTACAATGAGCAGTTCTTC. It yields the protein CASSVLSGDYNEQFF.

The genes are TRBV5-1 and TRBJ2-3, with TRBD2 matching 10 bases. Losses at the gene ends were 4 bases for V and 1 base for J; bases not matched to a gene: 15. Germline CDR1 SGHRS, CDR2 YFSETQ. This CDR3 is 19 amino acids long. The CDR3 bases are TGCGCCAGCAGCCCGCCCCACTTAGCGGGAGGATCACGCACAGATACGCAGTATTTT. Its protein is CASSPPHLAGGSRTDTQYF.

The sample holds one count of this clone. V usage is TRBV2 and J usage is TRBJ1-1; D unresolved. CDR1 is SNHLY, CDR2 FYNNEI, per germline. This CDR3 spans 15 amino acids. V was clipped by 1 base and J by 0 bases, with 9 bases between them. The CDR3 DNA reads TGTGCCAGCAGTGAAGGGGCCGGTTTGAACACTGAAGCTTTCTTT. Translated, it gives CASSEGAGLNTEAFF. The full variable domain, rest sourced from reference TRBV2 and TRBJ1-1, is EPEVTQTPSHQVTQMGQEVILRCVPISNHLYFYWYRQILGQKVEFLVSFYNNEISEKSEIFDDQFSVERPDGSNFTLKIRSTKLEDSAMYFCASSEGAGLNTEAFFGQGTRLTVV.

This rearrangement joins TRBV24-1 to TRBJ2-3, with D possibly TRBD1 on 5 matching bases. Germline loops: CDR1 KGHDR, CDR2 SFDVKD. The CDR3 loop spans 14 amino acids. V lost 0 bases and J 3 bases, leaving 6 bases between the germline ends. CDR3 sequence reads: CATSDLSGTDTQYF. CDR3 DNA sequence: TGTGCCACCAGTGATTTGTCAGGGACAGATACGCAGTATTTT.

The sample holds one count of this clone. As DNA, the CDR3 is TGTGCCAGCAGCCTCATAGCGGATCCCTACTACAATGAGCAGTTCTTC. Protein: CASSLIADPYYNEQFF. The chain couples TRBV11-3 to TRBJ2-1; tentative D call: TRBD2 (6 bases). CDR1 and CDR2 (germline): SGHNT, YENEEA. The CDR3 spans 16 residues. Trimming removed 5 bases from V and 3 bases from J, with 17 bases in between.

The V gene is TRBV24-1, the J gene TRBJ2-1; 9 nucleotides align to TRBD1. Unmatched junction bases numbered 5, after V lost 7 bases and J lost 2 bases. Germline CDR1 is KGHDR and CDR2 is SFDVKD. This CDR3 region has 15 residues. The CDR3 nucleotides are TGTGCCACCAGACGAGGGACAGGGCCCTACAATGAGCAGTTCTTC. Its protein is CATRRGTGPYNEQFF.

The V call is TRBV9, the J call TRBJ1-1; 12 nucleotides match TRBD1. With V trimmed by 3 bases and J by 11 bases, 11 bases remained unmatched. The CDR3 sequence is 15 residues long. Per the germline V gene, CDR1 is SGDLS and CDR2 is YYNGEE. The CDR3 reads CASSASGTGGEGAFF. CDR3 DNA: TGTGCCAGCAGCGCGTCCGGGACAGGGGGCGAGGGGGCTTTCTTT.

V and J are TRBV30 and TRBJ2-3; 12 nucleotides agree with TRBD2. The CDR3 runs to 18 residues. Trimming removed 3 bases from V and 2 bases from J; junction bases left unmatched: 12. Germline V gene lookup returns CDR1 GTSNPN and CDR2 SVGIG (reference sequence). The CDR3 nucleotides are TGTGCCTGGAGCCCGGGACTAGCGGGCCTAATATCCACAGATACGCAGTATTTT. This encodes CAWSPGLAGLISTDTQYF.

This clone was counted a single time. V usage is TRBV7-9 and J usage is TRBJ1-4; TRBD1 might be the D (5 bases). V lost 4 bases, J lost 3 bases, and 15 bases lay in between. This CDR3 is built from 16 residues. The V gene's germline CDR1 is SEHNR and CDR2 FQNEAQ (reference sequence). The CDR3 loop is CASSWTQGPSNEKLFF. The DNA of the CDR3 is TGTGCCAGCAGCTGGACGCAGGGTCCATCTAATGAAAAACTGTTTTTT.